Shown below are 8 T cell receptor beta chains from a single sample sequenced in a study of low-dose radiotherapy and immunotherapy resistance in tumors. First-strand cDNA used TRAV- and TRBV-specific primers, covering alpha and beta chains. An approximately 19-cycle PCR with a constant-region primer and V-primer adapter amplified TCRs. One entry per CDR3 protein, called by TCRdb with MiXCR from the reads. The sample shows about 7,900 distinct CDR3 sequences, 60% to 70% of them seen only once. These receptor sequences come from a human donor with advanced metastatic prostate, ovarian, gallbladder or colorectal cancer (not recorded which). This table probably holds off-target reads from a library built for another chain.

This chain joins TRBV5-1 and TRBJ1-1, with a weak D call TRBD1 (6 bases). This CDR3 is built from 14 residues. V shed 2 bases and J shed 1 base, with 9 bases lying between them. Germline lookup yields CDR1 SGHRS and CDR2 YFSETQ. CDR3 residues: CASSLRDTNTEAFF. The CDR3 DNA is TGCGCCAGCAGCTTAAGGGACACGAACACTGAAGCTTTCTTT.

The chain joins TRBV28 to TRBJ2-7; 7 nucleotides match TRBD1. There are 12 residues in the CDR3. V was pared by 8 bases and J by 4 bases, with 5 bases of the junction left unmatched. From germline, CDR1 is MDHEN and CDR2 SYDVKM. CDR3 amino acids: CASRDRLYEQYF. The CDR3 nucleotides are TGTGCCAGCCGGGACAGACTTTACGAGCAGTACTTC.

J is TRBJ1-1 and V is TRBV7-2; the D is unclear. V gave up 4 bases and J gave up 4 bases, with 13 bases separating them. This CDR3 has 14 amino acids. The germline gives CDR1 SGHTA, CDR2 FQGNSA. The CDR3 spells CASSSRAGSTEAFF. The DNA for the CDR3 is TGTGCCAGCAGCTCCCGAGCGGGGAGCACTGAAGCTTTCTTT.

CDR3 residues: CASSQDAGSYEQYF. In DNA, the CDR3 is TGCGCCAGCAGCCAAGATGCAGGTTCCTACGAGCAGTACTTC. The chain joins TRBV4-3 to TRBJ2-7, with D unresolved. This CDR3 region has 14 residues. The V gene's germline CDR1 is LGHNA and CDR2 YSLEER. V gave up 0 bases and J gave up 1 base, with 7 bases separating them.

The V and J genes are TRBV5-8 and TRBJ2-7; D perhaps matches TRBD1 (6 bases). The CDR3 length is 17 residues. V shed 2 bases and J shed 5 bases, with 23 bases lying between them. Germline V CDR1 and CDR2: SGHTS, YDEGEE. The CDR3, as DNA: TGTGCCAGCAGCTTAAGGTCCGGGACACCCCTTTTCGACGAGCAGTACTTC. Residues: CASSLRSGTPLFDEQYF.

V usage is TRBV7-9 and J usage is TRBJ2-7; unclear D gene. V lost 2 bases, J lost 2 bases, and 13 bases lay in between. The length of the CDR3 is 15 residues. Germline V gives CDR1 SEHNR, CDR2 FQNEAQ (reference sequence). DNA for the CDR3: TGTGCCAGCAGCTTACAGGCCGGATTTACCTACGAGCAGTACTTC. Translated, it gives CASSLQAGFTYEQYF.

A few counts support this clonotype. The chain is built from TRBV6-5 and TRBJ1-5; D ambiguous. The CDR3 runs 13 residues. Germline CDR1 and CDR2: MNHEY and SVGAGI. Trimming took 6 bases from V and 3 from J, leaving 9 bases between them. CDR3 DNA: TGTGCCAGCAGGATGACACCCAATCAGCCCCAGCATTTT. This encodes CASRMTPNQPQHF.

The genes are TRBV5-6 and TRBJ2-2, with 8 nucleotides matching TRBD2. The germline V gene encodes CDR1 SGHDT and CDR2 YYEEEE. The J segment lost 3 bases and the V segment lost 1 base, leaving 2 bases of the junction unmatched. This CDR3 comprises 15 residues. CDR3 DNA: TGTGCCAGCAGCTTGCGGGGGGGCCACACCGGGGAGCTGTTTTTT. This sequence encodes CASSLRGGHTGELFF.